The subject of this entry is one TCR beta chain. Its antigen is still unknown. PCR involved 60 Vbeta and 13 Jbeta primers. Libraries were prepared by immunoSEQ multiplex PCR; TCRdb keeps only in-frame clonotypes and omits some of them. The sample holds 250,000 to 350,000 clones; more than 80% are singletons and the top ten take around 4.2%. This specimen belongs to a study of cytomegalovirus exposure and HLA in healthy donors. Study observations and caveats: The number of N-insertions in an Asian-associated ancestry cluster was reportedly below the 666-donor mean in a later analysis. Under in vitro conditions, three CMV-associated chains were confirmed as specific for CMV antigens. Accurate HLA-A and HLA-B prediction from TCR beta sequences was reported for most subjects.

This TCR derives from a man in his forties in good health and CMV-seropositive. The sequencing input was PBMCs.

In DNA form, the CDR3 reads TGTGCCAGCAGGGCCACAGTCTACGAGCAGTACTTC. Protein: CASRATVYEQYF. This chain connects TRBV28 to TRBJ2-7; D call uncertain. Germline loops: CDR1 MDHEN, CDR2 SYDVKM. The CDR3 extends over 12 amino acids. Trimming stripped 6 bases from V and 3 bases from J, with 9 bases between.